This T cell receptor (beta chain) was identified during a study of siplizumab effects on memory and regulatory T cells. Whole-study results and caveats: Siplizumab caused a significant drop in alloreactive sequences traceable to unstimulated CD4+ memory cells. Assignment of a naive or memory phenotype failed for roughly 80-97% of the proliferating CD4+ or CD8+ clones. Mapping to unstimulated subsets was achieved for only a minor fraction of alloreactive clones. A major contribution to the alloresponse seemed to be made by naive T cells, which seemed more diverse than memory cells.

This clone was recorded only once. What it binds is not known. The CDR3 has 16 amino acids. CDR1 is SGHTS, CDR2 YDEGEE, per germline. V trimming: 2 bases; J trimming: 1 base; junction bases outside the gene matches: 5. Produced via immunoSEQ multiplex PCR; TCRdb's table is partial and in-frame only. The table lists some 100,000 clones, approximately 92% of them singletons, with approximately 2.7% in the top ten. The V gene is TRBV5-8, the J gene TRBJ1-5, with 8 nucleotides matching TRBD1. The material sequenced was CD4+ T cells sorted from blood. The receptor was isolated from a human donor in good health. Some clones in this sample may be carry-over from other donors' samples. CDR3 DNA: TGTGCCAGCAGCTTAAACAGGGGGGAAAGCAATCAGCCCCAGCATTTT. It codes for CASSLNRGESNQPQHF.